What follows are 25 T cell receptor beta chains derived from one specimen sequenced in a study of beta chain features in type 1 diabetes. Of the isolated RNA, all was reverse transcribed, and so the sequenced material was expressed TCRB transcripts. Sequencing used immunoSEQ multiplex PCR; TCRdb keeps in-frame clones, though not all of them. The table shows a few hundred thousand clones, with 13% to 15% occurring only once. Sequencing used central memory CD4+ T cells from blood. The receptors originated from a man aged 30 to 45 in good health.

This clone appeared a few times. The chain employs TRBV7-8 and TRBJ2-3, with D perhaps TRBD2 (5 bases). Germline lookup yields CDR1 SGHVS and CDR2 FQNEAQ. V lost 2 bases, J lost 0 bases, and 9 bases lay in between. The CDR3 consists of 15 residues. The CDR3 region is CASSLLASSTDTQYF. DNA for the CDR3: TGTGCCAGCAGCTTATTGGCTAGCAGCACAGATACGCAGTATTTT.

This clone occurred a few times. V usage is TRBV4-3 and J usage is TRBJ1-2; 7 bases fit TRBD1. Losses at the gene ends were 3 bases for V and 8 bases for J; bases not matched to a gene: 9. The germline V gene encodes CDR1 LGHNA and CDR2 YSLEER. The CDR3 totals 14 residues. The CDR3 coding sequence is TGCGCCAGCAGCCAGGATCGGGACAGAAGGGGCTACACCTTC. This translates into CASSQDRDRRGYTF.

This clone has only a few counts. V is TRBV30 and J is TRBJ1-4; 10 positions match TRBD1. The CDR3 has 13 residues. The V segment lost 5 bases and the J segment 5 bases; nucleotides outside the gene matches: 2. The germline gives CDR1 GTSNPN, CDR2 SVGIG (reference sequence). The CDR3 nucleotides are TGTGCCTGGGCGGGACAGGGGAATGAAAAACTGTTTTTT. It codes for CAWAGQGNEKLFF.

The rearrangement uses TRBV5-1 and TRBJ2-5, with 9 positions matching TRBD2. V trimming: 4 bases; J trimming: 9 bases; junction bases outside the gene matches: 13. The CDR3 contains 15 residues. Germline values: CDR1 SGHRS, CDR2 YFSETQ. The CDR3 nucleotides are TGCGCCAGCAGCCCACGGTTAGCGGGGGCGGGGGCCCAGTACTTC. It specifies CASSPRLAGAGAQYF.

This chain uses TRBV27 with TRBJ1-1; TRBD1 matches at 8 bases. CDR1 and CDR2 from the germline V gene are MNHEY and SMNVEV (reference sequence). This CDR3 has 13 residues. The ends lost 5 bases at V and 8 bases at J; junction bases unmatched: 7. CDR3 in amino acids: CASSPTTGAEAFF. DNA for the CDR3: TGTGCCAGCAGTCCGACGACAGGGGCCGAAGCTTTCTTT.

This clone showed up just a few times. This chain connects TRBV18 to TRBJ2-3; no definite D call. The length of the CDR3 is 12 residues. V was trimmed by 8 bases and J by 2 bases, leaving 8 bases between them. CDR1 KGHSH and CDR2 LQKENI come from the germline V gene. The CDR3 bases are TGTGCCAGCCGCAATCCCACAGATACGCAGTATTTT. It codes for CASRNPTDTQYF.

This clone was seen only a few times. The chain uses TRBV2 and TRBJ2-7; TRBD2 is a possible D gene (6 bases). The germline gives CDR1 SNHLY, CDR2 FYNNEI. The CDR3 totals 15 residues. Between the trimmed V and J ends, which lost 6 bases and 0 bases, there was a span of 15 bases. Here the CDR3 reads CASSSTSLSSYEQYF. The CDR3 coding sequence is TGTGCCAGCAGCTCTACTAGCTTGTCCTCCTACGAGCAGTACTTC.

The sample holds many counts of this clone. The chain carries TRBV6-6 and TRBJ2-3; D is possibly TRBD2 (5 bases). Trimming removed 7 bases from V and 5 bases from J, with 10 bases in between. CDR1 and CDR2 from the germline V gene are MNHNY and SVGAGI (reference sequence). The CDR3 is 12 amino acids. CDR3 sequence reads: CASTLSGDTQYF. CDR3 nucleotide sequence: TGTGCCAGCACCCTAAGCGGAGATACGCAGTATTTT.

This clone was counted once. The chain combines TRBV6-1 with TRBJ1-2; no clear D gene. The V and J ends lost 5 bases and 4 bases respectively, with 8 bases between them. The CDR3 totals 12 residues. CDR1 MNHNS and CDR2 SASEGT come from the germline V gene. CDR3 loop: CASSPGIYGYTF. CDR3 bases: TGTGCCAGCAGTCCGGGAATCTATGGCTACACCTTC.

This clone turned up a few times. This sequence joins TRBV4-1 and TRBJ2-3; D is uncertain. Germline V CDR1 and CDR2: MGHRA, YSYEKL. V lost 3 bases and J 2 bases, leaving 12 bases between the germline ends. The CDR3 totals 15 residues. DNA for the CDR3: TGCGCCAGCAGCCATCAGGCTGCTTACACAGATACGCAGTATTTT. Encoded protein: CASSHQAAYTDTQYF.

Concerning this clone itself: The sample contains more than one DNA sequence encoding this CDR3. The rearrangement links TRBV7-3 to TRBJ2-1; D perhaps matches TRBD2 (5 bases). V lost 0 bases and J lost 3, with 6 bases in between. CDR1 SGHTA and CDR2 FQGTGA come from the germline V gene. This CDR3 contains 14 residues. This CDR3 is CASSLTRDYNEQFF. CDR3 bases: TGTGCCAGCAGCTTAACGAGGGACTACAATGAGCAGTTCTTC.

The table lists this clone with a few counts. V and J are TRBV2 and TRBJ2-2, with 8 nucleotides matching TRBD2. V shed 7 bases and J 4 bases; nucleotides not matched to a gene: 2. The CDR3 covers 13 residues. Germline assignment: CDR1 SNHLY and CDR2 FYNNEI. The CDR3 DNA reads TGTGCCAGCACCGCGGGGGGCACCGGGGAGCTGTTTTTT. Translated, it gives CASTAGGTGELFF.

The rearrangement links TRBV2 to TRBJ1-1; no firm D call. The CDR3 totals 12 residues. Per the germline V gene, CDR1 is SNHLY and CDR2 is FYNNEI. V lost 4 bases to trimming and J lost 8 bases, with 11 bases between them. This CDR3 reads CASSVLAGEAFF. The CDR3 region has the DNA TGTGCCAGCAGTGTCTTGGCCGGAGAAGCTTTCTTT.

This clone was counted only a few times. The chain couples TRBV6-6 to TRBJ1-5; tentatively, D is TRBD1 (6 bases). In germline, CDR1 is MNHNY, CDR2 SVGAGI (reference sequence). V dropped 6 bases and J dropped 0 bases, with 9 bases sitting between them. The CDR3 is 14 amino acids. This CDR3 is CASRQQGSNQPQHF. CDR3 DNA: TGTGCCAGCAGGCAACAGGGTAGCAATCAGCCCCAGCATTTT.

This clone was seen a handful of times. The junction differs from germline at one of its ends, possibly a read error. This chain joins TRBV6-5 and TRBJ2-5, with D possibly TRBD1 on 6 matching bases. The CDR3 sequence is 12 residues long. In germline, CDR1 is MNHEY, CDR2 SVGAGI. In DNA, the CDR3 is TGTGCCAGCGGACGGGGACAAGGGACCCAGTACTTC. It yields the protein CASGRGQGTQYF.

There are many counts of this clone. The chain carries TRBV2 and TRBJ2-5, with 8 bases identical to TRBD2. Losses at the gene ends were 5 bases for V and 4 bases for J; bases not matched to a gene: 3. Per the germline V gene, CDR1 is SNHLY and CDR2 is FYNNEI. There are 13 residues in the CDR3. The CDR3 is CASSRTSPETQYF. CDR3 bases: TGTGCCAGCAGTAGGACTAGCCCAGAGACCCAGTACTTC.

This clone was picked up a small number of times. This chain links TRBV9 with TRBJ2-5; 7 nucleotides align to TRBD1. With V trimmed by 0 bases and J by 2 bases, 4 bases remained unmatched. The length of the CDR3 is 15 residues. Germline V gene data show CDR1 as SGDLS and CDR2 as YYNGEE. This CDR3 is CASSVGRGSQETQYF. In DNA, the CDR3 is TGTGCCAGCAGCGTAGGCAGGGGGAGTCAAGAGACCCAGTACTTC.

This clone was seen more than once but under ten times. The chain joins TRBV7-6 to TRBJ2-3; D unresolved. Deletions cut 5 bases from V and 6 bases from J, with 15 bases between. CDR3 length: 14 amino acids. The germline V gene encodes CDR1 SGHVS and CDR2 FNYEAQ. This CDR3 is CASSHKTPGDTQYF. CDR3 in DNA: TGTGCCAGCAGCCACAAGACACCTGGGGATACGCAGTATTTT.

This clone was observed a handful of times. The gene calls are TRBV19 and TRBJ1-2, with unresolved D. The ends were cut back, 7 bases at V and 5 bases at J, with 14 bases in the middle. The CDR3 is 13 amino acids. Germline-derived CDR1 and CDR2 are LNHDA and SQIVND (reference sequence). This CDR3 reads CASKFTAAYGYTF. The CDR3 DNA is TGTGCCAGTAAGTTTACAGCCGCGTATGGCTACACCTTC.

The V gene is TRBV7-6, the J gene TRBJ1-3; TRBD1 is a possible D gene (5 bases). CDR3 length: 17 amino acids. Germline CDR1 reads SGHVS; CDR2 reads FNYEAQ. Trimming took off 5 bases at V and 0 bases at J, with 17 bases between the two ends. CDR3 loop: CASSPSGGGSSGNTIYF. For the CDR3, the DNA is TGTGCCAGCAGCCCTAGTGGGGGGGGGAGCTCTGGAAACACCATATATTTT.

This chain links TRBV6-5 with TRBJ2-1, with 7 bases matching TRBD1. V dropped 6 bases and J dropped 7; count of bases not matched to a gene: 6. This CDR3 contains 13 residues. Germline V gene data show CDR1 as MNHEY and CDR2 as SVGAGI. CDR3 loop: CASRLDRRNEQFF. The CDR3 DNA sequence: TGTGCCAGCAGATTGGACAGGAGAAATGAGCAGTTCTTC.

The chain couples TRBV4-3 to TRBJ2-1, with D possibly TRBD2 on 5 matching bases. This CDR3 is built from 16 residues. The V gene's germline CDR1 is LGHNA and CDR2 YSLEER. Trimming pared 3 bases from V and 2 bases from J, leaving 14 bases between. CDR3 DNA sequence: TGCGCCAGCAGCCACTTTGACGGGATCGCCTACAATGAGCAGTTCTTC. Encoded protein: CASSHFDGIAYNEQFF.

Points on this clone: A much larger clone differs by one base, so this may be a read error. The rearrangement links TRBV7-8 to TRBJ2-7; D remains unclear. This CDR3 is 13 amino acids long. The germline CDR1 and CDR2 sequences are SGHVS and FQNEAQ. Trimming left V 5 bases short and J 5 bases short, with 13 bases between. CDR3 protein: CASSPPGDDEQYF. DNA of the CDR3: TGTGCCAGCAGCCCCCCGGGCGACGACGAGCAGTACTTC.

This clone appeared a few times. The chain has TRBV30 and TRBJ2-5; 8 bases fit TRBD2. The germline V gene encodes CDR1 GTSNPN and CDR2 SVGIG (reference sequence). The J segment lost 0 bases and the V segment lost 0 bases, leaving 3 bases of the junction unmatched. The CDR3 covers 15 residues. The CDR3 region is CAWSVGGRYQETQYF. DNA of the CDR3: TGTGCCTGGAGTGTTGGCGGGAGGTACCAAGAGACCCAGTACTTC.

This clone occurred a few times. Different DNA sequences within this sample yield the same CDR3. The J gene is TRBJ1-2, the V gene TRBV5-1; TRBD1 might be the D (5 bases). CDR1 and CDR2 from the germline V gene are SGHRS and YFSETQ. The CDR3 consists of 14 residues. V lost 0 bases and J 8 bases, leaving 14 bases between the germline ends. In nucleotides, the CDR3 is TGCGCCAGCAGCTTGGAAGGGCAGGGATACGGCTACACCTTC. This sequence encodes CASSLEGQGYGYTF. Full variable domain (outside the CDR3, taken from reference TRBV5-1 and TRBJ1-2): KAGVTQTPRYLIKTRGQQVTLSCSPISGHRSVSWYQQTPGQGLQFLFEYFSETQRNKGNFPGRFSGRQFSNSRSEMNVSTLELGDSALYLCASSLEGQGYGYTFGSGTRLTVV.